This T cell receptor beta chain was identified during a study of T-cell reconstitution after alpha-beta-depleted transplantation in children. In this sample, this clonotype turned up many times. Trimming removed 3 bases from V and 8 bases from J, with 9 bases in between. The CDR3 covers 12 residues. CDR1 SNHLY and CDR2 FYNNEI come from the germline V gene. A TCRbeta library incorporating unique molecular identifiers was prepared. TCRdb re-derived calls from the PCR reads in MiXCR, one entry per CDR3 protein. The table has around 600,000 distinct CDR3 sequences, roughly a tenth seen once. Sequencing used PBMCs from the stem cell graft donor, obtained from the stem cell graft. This sequence joins TRBV2 and TRBJ2-3; tentatively, D is TRBD2 (6 bases). The receptor's source is a human donor who donated a stem cell graft to a child with acute myeloid leukemia. CDR3 sequence reads: CASSDGGGTQYF. The CDR3 bases are TGTGCCAGCAGTGACGGGGGAGGTACGCAGTATTTT.